This T cell receptor (beta chain) comes out of a study of CD8 T cells in Susac syndrome (dated by TCRdb to between 2018 and 2021). Looking at the study overall: Repertoire sequencing was used to test whether CD8+ T cell activation and differentiation in Susac syndrome was antigen driven. The clonality of the CD8+ T cell repertoire was compared across 12 healthy donors, roughly 14 Susac syndrome patients and about 16 multiple sclerosis patients.

Concerning this clonotype: Its antigen is currently not known. The junction does not match germline at one end; this may be a read error.

Peripheral blood CD8+ and CD4+ T cells from healthy donors, Susac syndrome patients and multiple sclerosis patients were profiled using high-throughput TCR beta sequencing. Treatment-naive patients with stable or active relapsing-remitting disease fulfilling revised McDonald criteria were used as multiple sclerosis controls. CD8+ TEMRA cells were enriched by FACS, while bulk CD8+ and CD4+ T cells were purified by magnetic negative isolation. Blood was collected in EDTA tubes and processed within 24 hours, with PBMCs isolated through density gradient centrifugation. PBMCs intended for TCR sequencing were cryopreserved in liquid nitrogen and were subsequently thawed in a 37 degrees C water bath. Purity of sorted or isolated CD4+, CD8+ and CD8+ TEMRA cells was at least 90%. RNA was extracted with the RNeasy kit and about 0.45 to 1 ug was reverse transcribed using random hexamers. The immunoSEQ multiplex PCR assay, which covers 54 Vbeta and 13 Jbeta segments, was used to amplify TCR beta CDR3 regions. PCR amplification bias was corrected by using a synthetic template baseline for primer optimization and computational correction. In the source study's methods: Reads were annotated to V, D and J genes according to IMGT and were analyzed with immunoSEQ Analyzer, with only productive sequences retained. To calculate clonality, Shannon entropy was normalized by log2 of the number of productive unique sequences and then subtracted from one. For each patient and control, public and private clones were evaluated within the 100 most prevalent clones. A clone was defined as Susac-specific if it was absent from the healthy and MS cohorts, from more than 850 published viral clones and from other ImmuneACCESS disease sequences. Using fastp at Q25 and MiXCR, TCRdb reprocessed the public reads and kept productive beta chains. CDR3 protein duplicates are merged, each entry listing the most common genes and DNA. In this record, the V and J calls reflect TCRdb's handling and not the investigators' own analysis. The sample records roughly 400,000 distinct CDR3 sequences, 85% to 90% of which are singletons. About 0.1% of the sample lies in the top ten.

General study outcomes and caveats: The TCR sequencing and HLA analysis was acknowledged to have included a relatively small number of individuals.

From cysteine to phenylalanine, the CDR3 is 16 amino acids long. The only DNA kept is the CDR3, 48 bases in frame from the first base. Reading the germline V gene (reference sequence) gives CDR1 MNHEY and CDR2 SMNVEV. The clonotype originates from a human donor with multiple sclerosis. The specimen sequenced was CD8+ T cells from PBMCs. This sequence uses TRBV27 and TRBJ1-5, with 11 junctional bases fitting TRBD1. The bases read TGTGCCAGCAGTTTATACGGACAGGGGGCGAATCAGCCCCAGCTTTTT. Translation gives CASSLYGQGANQPQLF.